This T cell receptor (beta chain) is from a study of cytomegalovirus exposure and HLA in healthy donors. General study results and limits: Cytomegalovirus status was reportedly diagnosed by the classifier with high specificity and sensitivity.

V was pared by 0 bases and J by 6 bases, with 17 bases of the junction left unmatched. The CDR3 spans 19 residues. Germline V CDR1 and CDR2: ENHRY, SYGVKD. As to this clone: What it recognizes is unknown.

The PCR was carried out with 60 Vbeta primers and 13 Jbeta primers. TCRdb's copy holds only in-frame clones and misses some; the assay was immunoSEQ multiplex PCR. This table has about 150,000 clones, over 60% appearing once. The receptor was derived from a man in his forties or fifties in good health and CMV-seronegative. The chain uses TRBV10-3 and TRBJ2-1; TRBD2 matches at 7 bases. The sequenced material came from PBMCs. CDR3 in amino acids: CAISESRWAGAEGVNEQFF. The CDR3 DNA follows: TGTGCCATCAGTGAGTCGAGGTGGGCGGGAGCTGAAGGTGTCAATGAGCAGTTCTTC.